What follows is one TCR beta chain and its context. The record originates from a study of blood T cell repertoires in COVID-19. Germline CDR1 SQVTM, CDR2 ANQGSEA. The J segment lost 4 bases and the V segment lost 7 bases, leaving 2 bases of the junction unmatched. The CDR3 totals 11 residues. TCRdb's table, derived via immunoSEQ multiplex PCR, lists solely in-frame clones and lacks some. The data hold about 460,000 clones, with around 85% observed a single time. Source material: PBMCs or T cells enriched from blood (not recorded which). This receptor was obtained from a woman aged 60-75 years who had recovered from COVID-19. V and J are TRBV29-1 and TRBJ1-2; 8 bases agree with TRBD1. For the CDR3, the DNA is TGCAGCGCCGGACAGGGCTATGGCTACACCTTC. Protein sequence: CSAGQGYGYTF.